This T cell receptor beta chain was captured in a study of neurological immune-mediated disorders (dated by TCRdb to between 2018 and 2021). Concerning the study at large: Among the approximately 34 multiple sclerosis patients, relapsing-remitting MS was present in some 30 and secondary progressive MS was present in 3. The cohort was made up of about 66 subjects, consisting of roughly 15 HAM/TSP patients, 34 multiple sclerosis patients and about 20 healthy controls. Alongside PBMC samples, the set of some 97 TCR-beta libraries contained longitudinal samples, technical triplicates, and paired CD4+ and CD8+ T-cell subsets that had been sorted. The study compared peripheral blood TCR-beta repertoires of HTLV-I-associated myelopathy (HAM/TSP) patients, multiple sclerosis patients and healthy controls using UMI-based sequencing. Each longitudinal HAM/TSP and healthy donor was sampled at 3 time-points spaced at about 3-45 month intervals. General study outcomes and caveats: TCR clonal expansion was greatest in HAM/TSP patients and smallest in MS patients, who ranked below even healthy controls. No identical CDR3 amino acid sequences were found to be shared among expanded clones across subjects, suggesting that TCR-beta repertoires were private in all groups. In phylogenetic analysis, the repertoires of 18 of 34 MS patients grouped into a cluster of related CDR3 sequences, which suggests a possible signature at the repertoire level. The MS cluster showed no association with clinical or MRI features, and the authors stated that larger cohorts are needed.

In this sample, this clonotype turned up many times. Its antigen is not yet known. It has no much larger one-base neighbor in the sample; base qualities were not kept. From the cysteine up to the phenylalanine, the CDR3 has a length of 15 residues. Only the CDR3 DNA is retained, 45 bases long and in frame from the first base. The germline V gene sets CDR1 to ENHRY and CDR2 to SYGVKD. Trimming removed 9 bases from V and 5 bases from J; the gene matches leave 13 bases unexplained. The sample's time point, from its label and the paper: longitudinal time-point 2. For the unsorted PBMC libraries, 2 million PBMCs were stored in RNAlater at -80 degrees C until RNA extraction and were used to generate the libraries. The multiple sclerosis patients were enrolled in a US clinical protocol that used magnetic resonance imaging to evaluate disease progression. PBMCs were separated from peripheral blood using Ficoll-Hypaque density gradient centrifugation and then cryopreserved in liquid nitrogen.

cDNA synthesis used template-switch 5'RACE with a primer carrying a 10-nucleotide random unique molecular identifier tagging each TCR transcript. Every sequencing run covered 15-18 subjects and yielded more than 160 million TCR-beta sequences. The RNeasy kit was used for extraction of total RNA. Using the KAPA Real-time Library Amplification kit, TCR-beta VDJ regions were amplified with primers for the TCR constant region and the 5'RACE anchor. Sample indexes and Illumina adaptors were added in a first PCR, after which library yield was increased in a second PCR. The roughly 650 bp TCR product was size-selected on a 2% E-gel SizeSelection system after Ampure bead purification. Before pooling, library quality was assessed on a Bioanalyzer, concentration was determined with Qubit, and library quantification was performed with the Kapa Library Quantification kit. An Illumina HiSeq 2500 sequenced the libraries paired-end 2 x 150 bp. To increase sequence diversity, about 23-30% phiX was spiked into each library pool. The authors' analysis ran thus. Quality-filtered reads were processed with the UMI-based MiGEC pipeline, and over 75% of raw TCR sequences were removed by the MiGEC pipeline during error correction. VDJ genes were aligned to IMGT germline references, and clonotypes were defined by unique CDR3 amino acid sequence plus V-J genes. Clonal expansion, Shannon diversity and CDR3 relatedness (CalcPairwiseDistances, ClusterSamples) were evaluated with VDJtools, and phylogenetic trees were built with CLCbio workbench. Using coefficient-of-variation modelling across technical triplicates, the study counted a clone as expanded if it had at least 8 unique UMIs. TCRdb's own reprocessing of the public reads used fastp at Q25 and MiXCR and kept productive beta chains. Rows matching on CDR3 protein sequence are summarized as one entry with the most common DNA and genes. V and J calls and clone size were set by TCRdb, not the authors. The sample table lists 70,000 to 90,000 distinct CDR3 sequences, approximately 5.8% of them with a count of one. Over 6.5% of the sample goes to the ten largest clones.

The TCR was taken from a woman in her fifties or sixties with multiple sclerosis. The V gene is TRBV10-3 and the J gene is TRBJ1-2, with 9 middle bases fitting TRBD1. The sequenced material came from PBMCs. CDR3 reads: CAIGGLGQGSYGYTF. In nucleotide form, the sequence is TGTGCCATAGGGGGCCTCGGACAGGGGTCTTATGGCTACACCTTC.